The rows below give T cell receptor beta chains drawn from one sample of a study of T cell responses to AZD1222 COVID-19 vaccine. Some clones are missing from TCRdb's copy, which holds only in-frame ones; the method was immunoSEQ multiplex PCR. The sample includes about 70,000 clones, around 84% of them seen just once. The sequenced sample was peripheral blood, obtained on day 0 of AZD1222 vaccination. These receptors all stem from an adult in good health. Both conserved end residues are part of each CDR3. A D gene is named only where the DNA matches it firmly. The size of a clone is reported for some rows only, either as once, few or many, or as a class for expanded clones.

V	size	D	J	CDR3	DNA
TRBV9	once	.	TRBJ2-3	CASSVVGTDTQYF	TGTGCCAGCAGCGTAGTGGGGACAGATACGCAGTATTTT
TRBV2	.	.	TRBJ1-3	CASMERGSGNTIYF	TGTGCCAGCATGGAAAGGGGGTCTGGAAACACCATATATTTT
TRBV29-1	.	.	TRBJ2-3	CSVVWGVSPDTQYF	TGCAGCGTTGTCTGGGGGGTCAGTCCAGATACGCAGTATTTT
TRBV3-1/TRBV3-2	.	.	TRBJ1-3	CASSPTTGGNTIYF	TGTGCCAGCAGCCCAACGACAGGCGGAAACACCATATATTTT
TRBV11-2	.	TRBD1	TRBJ1-2	CASSARTGSLYGYTF	TGTGCCAGCAGCGCCCGGACAGGATCCCTCTATGGCTACACCTTC
TRBV11-2	once	.	TRBJ2-7	CASSLVNGEGADEQYF	TGTGCCAGCAGCTTAGTGAATGGGGAGGGGGCGGACGAGCAGTACTTC
TRBV28	.	.	TRBJ1-4	CASSVGWHATNEKLFF	TGTGCCAGCAGTGTGGGGTGGCATGCAACTAATGAAAAACTGTTTTTT
TRBV6-4	once	.	TRBJ1-2	CASSDGGVYGYTF	TGTGCCAGCAGTGACGGGGGTGTCTATGGCTACACCTTC
TRBV5-1	.	.	TRBJ2-2	CASSRESGPGELFF	TGCGCCAGCAGTAGGGAGTCTGGGCCCGGGGAGCTGTTTTTT
TRBV4-1	.	.	TRBJ1-1	CASSQVDSRGTEAFF	TGCGCCAGCAGCCAAGTTGATTCGCGGGGCACTGAAGCTTTCTTT
TRBV7-7	.	.	TRBJ2-1	CASSIDPYNEQFF	TGTGCCAGCAGCATTGACCCCTACAATGAGCAGTTCTTC
TRBV27	.	.	TRBJ2-2	CASSWQQNTGELFF	TGTGCCAGCAGTTGGCAGCAGAACACCGGGGAGCTGTTTTTT
TRBV5-1	.	.	TRBJ2-7	CASSSTRGYEQYF	TGCGCCAGCAGCTCCACACGGGGCTACGAGCAGTACTTC
TRBV12-3/TRBV12-4	.	.	TRBJ2-7	CASSLERVQEQYF	TGTGCCAGCAGTTTAGAGAGGGTTCAGGAGCAGTACTTC
TRBV25-1	.	.	TRBJ1-2	CASSVRGGNYGYTF	TGTGCCAGCAGCGTCAGGGGCGGTAACTATGGCTACACCTTC
TRBV7-9	.	.	TRBJ1-4	CASSPPGVGEKLFF	TGTGCCAGCAGCCCTCCGGGGGTAGGCGAAAAACTGTTTTTT
TRBV5-4	once	.	TRBJ2-5	CASSPGTFQETQYF	TGTGCCAGCAGCCCCGGGACTTTCCAAGAGACCCAGTACTTC
TRBV27	.	TRBD2	TRBJ2-3	CASKNGGAHSTDTQYF	TGTGCCAGCAAAAACGGGGGGGCCCATAGCACAGATACGCAGTATTTT
TRBV12-3/TRBV12-4	.	TRBD1	TRBJ1-1	CASDRGGNTEAFF	TGTGCCAGCGACAGGGGCGGCAACACTGAAGCTTTCTTT
TRBV9	.	.	TRBJ2-1	CASSYGSDNEQFF	TGTGCCAGCAGCTACGGGTCCGACAATGAGCAGTTCTTC
TRBV7-2	.	.	TRBJ1-2	CASSRGRQDNYGYTF	TGTGCCAGCAGCCGGGGGAGACAGGATAACTATGGCTACACCTTC
TRBV6-5	.	.	TRBJ1-4	CASSPGQTTNEKLFF	TGTGCCAGCAGCCCGGGGCAAACCACTAATGAAAAACTGTTTTTT
TRBV13	.	.	TRBJ2-7	CASSLAASYEQYF	TGTGCCAGCAGCCTCGCCGCCTCCTACGAGCAGTACTTC
TRBV20-1	.	.	TRBJ2-2	CSASRETGELFF	TGCAGTGCTAGTCGGGAAACCGGGGAGCTGTTTTTT
TRBV1	.	.	TRBJ1-3	CTSKAEPAIYF	TGCACCAGCAAAGCTGAGCCGGCCATATATTTT
TRBV6-4	once	TRBD2	TRBJ2-1	CASSSGTSGLFF	TGTGCCAGCAGTAGTGGGACTAGCGGGCTGTTCTTC